This T cell receptor (beta chain) was profiled in a study of OX40 agonist ivuxolimab in advanced cancers. Germline-derived CDR1 and CDR2 are ENHRY and SYGVKD. There are 14 residues in the CDR3. V gave up 8 bases and J gave up 13 bases; unmatched junction bases: 19. Generated by immunoSEQ multiplex PCR, the TCRdb table keeps only in-frame clones and is missing some. The data show about 67,000 clones, more than 75% seen once. The material sequenced was CD4+ or CD8+ T cells sorted from blood, taken in a trial of the OX40 agonist ivuxolimab. V usage is TRBV10-3 and J usage is TRBJ2-7, with 8 bases identical to TRBD1. This TCR came from an adult with an advanced solid tumor such as melanoma, head and neck, liver or kidney cancer. The CDR3 spells CAIRTEPDRGPVYF. In DNA form, the CDR3 reads TGTGCCATCCGGACCGAACCCGACAGGGGTCCAGTTTACTTC.